This T cell receptor (beta chain) appears in the sequencing data of a study of graft-versus-host responses after intestinal transplantation. Overall study context: The transplants performed in recipients were multivisceral, liver-intestinal, or isolated intestinal.

Method: immunoSEQ multiplex PCR; TCRdb's copy keeps in-frame clones and lacks some. The sample has roughly 10,000 clones, 85% to 95% seen once. This clone has just one count. The V end was cut by 5 bases, the J end by 4 bases, with 13 bases between. This CDR3 comprises 14 residues. Germline V gives CDR1 SGHTS, CDR2 YDEGEE. V usage is TRBV5-8 and J usage is TRBJ1-3; a weak D match, TRBD1 (6 bases). The sequences come from PBMCs, collected 40 to 45 days after intestinal transplantation. This TCR was recovered from a human patient who received an intestinal transplant, so some T cells may come from the graft donor. CDR3 sequence reads: CASSEAGGGNTIYF. The CDR3 DNA follows: TGTGCCAGCAGTGAGGCGGGGGGCGGAAACACCATATATTTT.